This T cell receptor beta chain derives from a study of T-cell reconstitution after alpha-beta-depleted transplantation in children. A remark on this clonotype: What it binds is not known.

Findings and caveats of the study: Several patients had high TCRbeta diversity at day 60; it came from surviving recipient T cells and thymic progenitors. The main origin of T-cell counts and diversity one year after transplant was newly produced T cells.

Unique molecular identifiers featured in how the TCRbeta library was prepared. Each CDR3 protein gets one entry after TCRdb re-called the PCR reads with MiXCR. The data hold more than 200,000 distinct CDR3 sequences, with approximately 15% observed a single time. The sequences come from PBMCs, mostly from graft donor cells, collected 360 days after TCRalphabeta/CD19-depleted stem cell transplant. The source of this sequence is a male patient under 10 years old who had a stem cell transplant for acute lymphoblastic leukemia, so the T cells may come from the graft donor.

CDR3 nucleotides: TGTGCCAGCAGCCACCCGACCGGGGAGCTGTTTTTT. Residues: CASSHPTGELFF. The chain employs TRBV3-1 and TRBJ2-2; D gene unclear. Trimming pared 3 bases from V and 5 bases from J, leaving 4 bases between. The CDR3 extends over 12 amino acids. The V gene's germline CDR1 is LGHDT and CDR2 YNNKEL (reference sequence).